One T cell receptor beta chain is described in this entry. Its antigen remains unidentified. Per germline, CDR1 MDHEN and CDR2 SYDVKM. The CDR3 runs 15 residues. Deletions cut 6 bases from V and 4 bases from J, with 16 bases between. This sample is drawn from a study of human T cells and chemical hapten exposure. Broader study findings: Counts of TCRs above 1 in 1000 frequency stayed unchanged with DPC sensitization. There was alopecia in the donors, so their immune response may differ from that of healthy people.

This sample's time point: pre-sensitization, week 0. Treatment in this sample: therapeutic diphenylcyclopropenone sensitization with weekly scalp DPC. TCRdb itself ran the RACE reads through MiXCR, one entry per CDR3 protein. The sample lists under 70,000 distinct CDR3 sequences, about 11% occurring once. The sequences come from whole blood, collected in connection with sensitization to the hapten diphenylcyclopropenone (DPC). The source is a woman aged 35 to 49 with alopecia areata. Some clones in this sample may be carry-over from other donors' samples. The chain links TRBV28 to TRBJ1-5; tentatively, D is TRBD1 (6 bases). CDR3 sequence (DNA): TGTGCCAGCAGCCACGGGGGGCGCCGGAATCAGCCCCAGCATTTT. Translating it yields CASSHGGRRNQPQHF.